These T cell receptor beta chains were read from a single sample in a study of blood T cells in healthy people across ages. TCRdb reprocessed the 5' RACE reads via MiXCR and lists one record per CDR3 protein. Seen here are over 300,000 distinct CDR3 sequences, about half observed once, and the top ten hold under 60%. Material for sequencing was blood. Receptors were obtained from a man in his 60s in good health. The CDR3 runs from the conserved cysteine through the conserved F or W. Clone size is shown for a subset of rows, as once, few, many or a class of expanded clone.

j_call,clone_size,v_call,cdr3_aa
TRBJ2-4,once,TRBV10-2,CASSEETGPAKNIQYF
TRBJ1-4,.,TRBV18,CASSPRATNEKLFF
TRBJ2-5,few,TRBV29-1,CSVGREYQETQYF
TRBJ2-1,.,TRBV20-1,CSARWAGVIDEQFF
TRBJ1-2,.,TRBV2,CASSEVQGLGRATF
TRBJ1-2,.,TRBV3-1,CASSPTGRTSAGYTF
TRBJ2-3,.,TRBV5-1,CASRAEGGDTDTQYF
TRBJ2-1,few,TRBV5-4,CASSLDVLANEQFF
TRBJ2-5,.,TRBV20-1,CSAMGPGQGGETQYF
TRBJ2-1,.,TRBV7-2,CASSLYSGRSDEQFF
TRBJ2-2,few,TRBV15,CATSRETGRNTGELFF
TRBJ2-1,few,TRBV6-7,CANPSGTQPYNEQFF
TRBJ1-1,.,TRBV28,CASSTSQGFGFLDTEAFF
TRBJ2-7,.,TRBV20-1,CSANPGQGSPYEQYF
TRBJ2-1,.,TRBV5-1,CASSLFSGGGFNEQFF
TRBJ2-3,.,TRBV7-2,CASSPPATDTQYF
TRBJ2-7,few,TRBV18,CASSPLGQGPYEQYF
TRBJ2-6,few,TRBV12-5,CASAVTGANVLTF
TRBJ2-3,few,TRBV30,CAWGGFSTDTQYF
TRBJ2-5,.,TRBV27,CASSLEGSGRQETQYF
TRBJ2-7,.,TRBV5-5,CASSSDPWTSSYEQYF
TRBJ2-3,.,TRBV9,CASSRSPTDTQYF
TRBJ2-5,.,TRBV6-2/TRBV6-3,CASSHGGTQYF
TRBJ2-7,few,TRBV9,CASSGGLAASSEQYF
TRBJ2-1,.,TRBV12-3/TRBV12-4,CASSTSGRAGPNEQFF
TRBJ2-4,.,TRBV29-1,CSVSRGPKNIQYF
TRBJ2-7,.,TRBV30,CAWSVSQGPYF
TRBJ1-1,.,TRBV12-3/TRBV12-4,CASSSRSWSTEAFF
TRBJ1-1,.,TRBV14,CASSQDPGMGTEAFF
.,.,TRBV18,CASSSLPSGGAKNIQYF
TRBJ1-1,.,TRBV25-1,CASTRRGQNTEAFF
TRBJ2-3,.,TRBV28,CASSWTSFADTQYF
TRBJ2-1,.,TRBV12-3/TRBV12-4,CASSEEQFEQFF
TRBJ2-3,few,TRBV7-6,CASSLAQASTDTQYF
TRBJ2-5,many,TRBV2,CANRAGPVETQYF
TRBJ1-1,.,TRBV14,CASSGTRLNTEAFF
TRBJ2-3,.,TRBV7-2,CAGSLVGWGTDTQYF
TRBJ2-5,.,TRBV7-4,CASSLPGASPKETQYF
TRBJ2-2,.,TRBV3-1,CASSQGLAGATNTGELFF
TRBJ2-1,many,TRBV9,CASSARTSFDEQFF
TRBJ2-7,.,TRBV5-1,CASSLEDSSSYEQYF
TRBJ1-5,.,TRBV20-1,CSATQTQTSGNQPQHF
TRBJ2-1,.,TRBV27,CASSPGLAGVNEQFF
TRBJ2-1,once,TRBV24-1,CATSEPTGGRVNEQFF
TRBJ2-7,once,TRBV2,CASSEAVAGTGNEQYF
TRBJ2-3,few,TRBV6-1,CASSEVGKSDTQYF
TRBJ2-1,.,TRBV7-8,CASSLESTVRYNEQFF
TRBJ1-1,.,TRBV7-2,CASSLGRRPMNTEAFF
TRBJ2-7,.,TRBV20-1,CSAPASWGYEQYF
TRBJ1-2,.,TRBV24-1,CATSDPGRPNYGYTF
TRBJ2-3,few,TRBV20-1,CSATRQIPHTDTQYF